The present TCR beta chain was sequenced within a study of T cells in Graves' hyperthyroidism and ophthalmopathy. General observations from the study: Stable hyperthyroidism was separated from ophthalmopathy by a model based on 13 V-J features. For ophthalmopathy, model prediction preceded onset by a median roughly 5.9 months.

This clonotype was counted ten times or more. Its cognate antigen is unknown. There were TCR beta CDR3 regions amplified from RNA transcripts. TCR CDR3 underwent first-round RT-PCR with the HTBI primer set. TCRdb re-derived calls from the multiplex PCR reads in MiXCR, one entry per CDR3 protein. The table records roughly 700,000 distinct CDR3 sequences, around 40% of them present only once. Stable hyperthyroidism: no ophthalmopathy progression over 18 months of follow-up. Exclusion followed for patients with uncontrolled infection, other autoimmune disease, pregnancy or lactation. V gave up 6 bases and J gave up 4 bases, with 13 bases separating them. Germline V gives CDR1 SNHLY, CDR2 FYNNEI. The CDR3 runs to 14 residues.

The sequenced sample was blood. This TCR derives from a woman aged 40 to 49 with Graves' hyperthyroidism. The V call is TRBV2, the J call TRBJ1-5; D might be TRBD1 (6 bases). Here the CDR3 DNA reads TGTGCCAGCAGGCCGGACAGTTCTAATCAGCCCCAGCATTTT. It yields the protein CASRPDSSNQPQHF.